This passage covers 17 T cell receptor beta chains from one sample sequenced in a study of early T cells in non-severe SARS-CoV-2 infection. TCRdb re-analysed the 5' RACE reads in MiXCR, keeping a single row per CDR3 protein. The data hold roughly 50,000 distinct CDR3 sequences, with about 10% observed a single time. The sample taken for sequencing was whole blood. These receptors were taken from an adult who was a healthcare worker with PCR-confirmed SARS-CoV-2 infection or an uninfected control (not recorded which).

This clonotype was recorded at least ten times. The chain employs TRBV29-1 and TRBJ2-1, with D uncertain. Trimming pared 7 bases from V and 8 bases from J, leaving 9 bases between. Germline V gene data show CDR1 as SQVTM and CDR2 as ANQGSEA. The CDR3 sequence is 10 residues long. CDR3 in amino acids: CSGGEDEQFF. The CDR3 DNA reads TGCAGCGGAGGCGAGGATGAGCAGTTCTTC.

This clonotype was observed at least ten times. The chain links TRBV28 to TRBJ2-1; tentative D call: TRBD2 (6 bases). Germline CDR1 reads MDHEN; CDR2 reads SYDVKM. CDR3 length: 16 amino acids. V lost 6 bases and J lost 6, with 21 bases in between. The CDR3 coding sequence is TGTGCCAGCAGCCTAAGAGGGAGGACCTTATTCAATGAGCAGTTCTTC. Translated: CASSLRGRTLFNEQFF.

This clonotype was found a few times. V gene TRBV4-2 combines with J gene TRBJ2-2, with D perhaps matching TRBD1 (6 bases). The CDR3 spans 16 residues. Trimming left V 0 bases short and J 7 bases short, with 15 bases between. Germline V gives CDR1 LGHNA, CDR2 YNFKEQ. The CDR3: CASSQDGAGADGELFF. CDR3 sequence (DNA): TGTGCCAGCAGCCAAGACGGGGCAGGGGCTGACGGGGAGCTGTTTTTT.

The gene calls are TRBV10-2 and TRBJ1-1; TRBD1 is a possible D gene (5 bases). Per germline, CDR1 WSHSY and CDR2 SAAADI. The V end was cut by 3 bases, the J end by 1 base, with 6 bases between. The CDR3 is made up of 13 amino acids. The CDR3 DNA follows: TGCGCCAGCAGTGAACAGGAGAACACTGAAGCTTTCTTT. This encodes CASSEQENTEAFF.

The V and J genes are TRBV14 and TRBJ2-2; weak D call: TRBD2 (5 bases). Germline CDR1 reads SGHDN; CDR2 reads FVKESK. V was shortened by 4 bases and J by 4 bases, with 10 bases between the two germline ends. The CDR3 sequence is 14 residues long. Here the CDR3 reads CASSPRTGTGELFF. CDR3 coding DNA: TGTGCCAGCAGCCCGCGGACTGGCACCGGGGAGCTGTTTTTT.

This rearrangement joins TRBV11-1 to TRBJ2-1; D unresolved. Deletions cut 3 bases from V and 7 bases from J, with 25 bases between. This CDR3 has 18 residues. The germline CDR1 and CDR2 sequences are SGHAT and FQDESV (reference sequence). This CDR3 is CASSFRVSFLPIRNEQFF. The CDR3 nucleotides read TGTGCCAGCAGCTTCCGGGTCTCTTTCCTCCCTATTAGGAATGAGCAGTTCTTC.

The chain uses TRBV2 and TRBJ1-6; D call uncertain. This CDR3 is built from 13 residues. Germline V gene data show CDR1 as SNHLY and CDR2 as FYNNEI. Trimming shortened V by 9 bases and J by 10 bases, and 16 bases separated the two germline ends. The CDR3 protein is CASRSGLESPLHF. In DNA, the CDR3 is TGTGCCAGTCGAAGCGGGCTAGAATCACCCCTCCACTTT.

This clonotype has ten or more counts. The gene calls are TRBV20-1 and TRBJ2-7, with TRBD1 identical over 7 bases. The V segment lost 5 bases and the J segment 5 bases; nucleotides outside the gene matches: 9. This CDR3 comprises 13 residues. From germline, CDR1 is DFQATT and CDR2 SNEGSKA (reference sequence). The CDR3 reads CSALYDRAHEQYF. In DNA form, the CDR3 reads TGCAGTGCTTTGTATGACAGGGCCCACGAGCAGTACTTC.

V gene TRBV29-1 combines with J gene TRBJ2-1, with D possibly matching TRBD2 (5 bases). The CDR3 is 14 residues long. Per the germline V gene, CDR1 is SQVTM and CDR2 is ANQGSEA. The germline V and J ends were trimmed by 6 bases and 0 bases, with 12 bases remaining between them. The CDR3 sequence is CSVRSARSYNEQFF. Here the CDR3 DNA reads TGCAGCGTCCGTAGCGCCCGCTCCTACAATGAGCAGTTCTTC.

This clonotype has at least ten counts. The chain combines TRBV7-9 with TRBJ2-7; 10 bases are a match to TRBD1. The CDR3 extends over 17 amino acids. With V trimmed by 1 base and J by 4 bases, 10 bases remained unmatched. Germline assignment: CDR1 SEHNR and CDR2 FQNEAQ (reference sequence). The CDR3 is CASSLVQRRTGGYEQYF. The CDR3 coding sequence is TGTGCCAGCAGCTTAGTCCAGAGGAGGACAGGGGGATACGAGCAGTACTTC.

The chain links TRBV27 to TRBJ2-3, with TRBD1 as a possible D gene (6 bases). This CDR3 region has 17 residues. Germline V gene lookup returns CDR1 MNHEY and CDR2 SMNVEV (reference sequence). The V end lost 4 bases, the J end lost 1 base, and 18 bases lay between the germline ends. CDR3 sequence: CASSWGPGRARTDTQYF. CDR3 in DNA: TGTGCCAGCAGTTGGGGGCCGGGGCGGGCTCGCACAGATACGCAGTATTTT.

This clonotype was counted only a few times. The chain uses TRBV5-1 and TRBJ2-3; 7 bases are shared with TRBD2. CDR3 length equals 15 residues. Germline V gene lookup returns CDR1 SGHRS and CDR2 YFSETQ. V was clipped by 6 bases and J by 2 bases; unmatched bases: 9. CDR3 protein: CASTSSGGNTDTQYF. CDR3 nucleotides: TGCGCCAGCACGTCTAGCGGTGGAAACACAGATACGCAGTATTTT.

This clonotype was found a few times. The rearrangement joins TRBV12-3 or TRBV12-4 to TRBJ2-3; no definite D call. V lost 5 bases to trimming and J lost 9 bases, with 9 bases between them. This CDR3 contains 11 residues. CDR3 nucleotide sequence: TGTGCCAGCAGTCCTCTCGACACGCAGTATTTT. Translation gives CASSPLDTQYF.

This clonotype was seen repeatedly, ten times or more. The chain uses TRBV7-2 and TRBJ1-2; 11 bases map to TRBD1. Losses at the gene ends were 0 bases for V and 5 bases for J; bases not matched to a gene: 5. In germline, CDR1 is SGHTA, CDR2 FQGNSA. The CDR3 runs 16 residues. Here the CDR3 reads CASSLAHGDRGYGYTF. CDR3 in DNA: TGTGCCAGCAGCTTAGCGCATGGGGACAGGGGGTATGGCTACACCTTC.

At least ten counts were recorded for this clonotype. Here the CDR3 reads CASTQGQTYGYTF. As DNA, the CDR3 is TGTGCCAGCACTCAGGGACAGACCTATGGCTACACCTTC. The gene calls are TRBV28 and TRBJ1-2; 7 bases are shared with TRBD1. Germline V gene lookup returns CDR1 MDHEN and CDR2 SYDVKM. V lost 7 bases to trimming and J lost 4 bases; unmatched junction nucleotides: 6. This CDR3 has 13 amino acids.

This clonotype was counted at least ten times. The chain recombines TRBV7-8 with TRBJ1-6; D remains unclear. Germline CDR1 SGHVS, CDR2 FQNEAQ. V lost 3 bases and J lost 5, with 5 bases in between. The CDR3 consists of 13 residues. The CDR3 DNA sequence: TGTGCCAGCAGCTTGGATAATAATTCACCCCTCCACTTT. Amino acids: CASSLDNNSPLHF.

This chain joins TRBV4-3 and TRBJ2-1, with TRBD2 identical over 10 bases. This CDR3 region has 17 residues. CDR1 is LGHNA, CDR2 YSLEER, per germline. V lost 1 base, J lost 5 bases, and 8 bases stayed unmatched. CDR3 residues: CASSQGGAGGQDNEQFF. The CDR3 DNA reads TGCGCCAGCAGCCAAGGAGGAGCGGGAGGGCAAGACAATGAGCAGTTCTTC.